The 24 T cell receptor beta chains listed next were all sequenced from one sample in a study of blood T cell repertoires in COVID-19. Here immunoSEQ multiplex PCR was the method, and the copy in TCRdb shows in-frame clones only, minus some. The sample lists a few hundred thousand clones, around 89% occurring once. The sequenced sample consisted of PBMCs or T cells enriched from blood (not recorded which). These receptors were taken from a woman younger than 35 in a cohort exposed to, infected with or recovered from COVID-19 (not recorded which).

Written as DNA, the CDR3 is TGTGCCAGCAGTTACTCGACAGCGGGGGGTTACAATGAGCAGTTCTTC. It specifies CASSYSTAGGYNEQFF. The rearrangement uses TRBV6-6 and TRBJ2-1, with TRBD2 matching 9 bases. V was clipped by 0 bases and J by 4 bases; unmatched bases: 4. CDR1 and CDR2 from the germline V gene are MNHNY and SVGAGI (reference sequence). This CDR3 is built from 16 residues.

The V call is TRBV27, the J call TRBJ1-1; 7 bases map to TRBD1. CDR3 length: 14 amino acids. V lost 2 bases and J lost 6; bases outside the gene matches: 6. Germline CDR1 is MNHEY and CDR2 is SMNVEV (reference sequence). This CDR3 is CASSLRQGLAEAFF. The CDR3 DNA is TGTGCCAGCAGTTTACGACAGGGCTTAGCTGAAGCTTTCTTT.

With regard to this clone: Other DNA variants within this sample encode the same CDR3. The chain is built from TRBV29-1 and TRBJ1-2; D gene ambiguous. The CDR3 extends over 10 amino acids. V was trimmed by 3 bases and J by 8 bases, leaving 7 bases between them. CDR1 and CDR2 (germline): SQVTM, ANQGSEA. This CDR3 reads CSVESRGYTF. CDR3 sequence (DNA): TGCAGCGTTGAGTCGAGAGGCTACACCTTC.

The chain joins TRBV11-3 to TRBJ2-7, with D perhaps matching TRBD1 (6 bases). Germline V lookup: CDR1 SGHNT, CDR2 YENEEA. The CDR3 runs 13 residues. The germline V and J ends were trimmed by 5 bases and 4 bases, with 12 bases remaining between them. Written as DNA, the CDR3 is TGTGCCAGCAGCATCACAGGGTGGTACGAGCAGTACTTC. The encoded protein is CASSITGWYEQYF.

The chain links TRBV7-6 to TRBJ2-3; maybe TRBD2 (5 bases). V was clipped by 1 base and J by 0 bases, with 8 bases between them. Germline V gene lookup returns CDR1 SGHVS and CDR2 FNYEAQ. The CDR3 spans 15 residues. The CDR3 loop is CASSLGGQSTDTQYF. The CDR3 nucleotides are TGTGCCAGCAGCTTAGGCGGGCAAAGCACAGATACGCAGTATTTT.

This chain connects TRBV6-5 to TRBJ2-7; 7 bases align to TRBD2. The CDR3 is 15 amino acids. Germline values: CDR1 MNHEY, CDR2 SVGAGI. V was pared by 1 base and J by 0 bases, with 3 bases of the junction left unmatched. The CDR3 sequence is CASSYLGGSSYEQYF. CDR3 in DNA: TGTGCCAGCAGTTACTTGGGAGGGAGCTCCTACGAGCAGTACTTC.

V is TRBV5-6 and J is TRBJ1-5, with 8 bases aligning to TRBD1. V shed 0 bases, J shed 0 bases, and the junction held 8 bases outside the gene matches. Germline V gene data show CDR1 as SGHDT and CDR2 as YYEEEE. The CDR3 totals 18 residues. CDR3 in DNA: TGTGCCAGCAGCTTGGGCTCGACAGGGGTCTATAGCAATCAGCCCCAGCATTTT. Its translation: CASSLGSTGVYSNQPQHF. The full variable domain, its missing parts supplied by reference TRBV5-6 and TRBJ1-5, is DAGVTQSPTHLIKTRGQQVTLRCSPKSGHDTVSWYQQALGQGPQFIFQYYEEEERQRGNFPDRFSGHQFPNYSSELNVNALLLGDSALYLCASSLGSTGVYSNQPQHFGDGTRLSIL.

The rearrangement links TRBV5-6 to TRBJ2-2; D remains unclear. Deletions cut 4 bases from V and 8 bases from J, with 6 bases between. Germline V gene lookup returns CDR1 SGHDT and CDR2 YYEEEE. The CDR3 totals 11 residues. CDR3 sequence (DNA): TGTGCCAGCAGCCGGCGGGGGGAGCTGTTTTTT. It yields the protein CASSRRGELFF.

The J gene is TRBJ2-7, the V gene TRBV6-5; 10 bases align to TRBD1. This CDR3 comprises 14 residues. With 7 bases clipped from V and 5 bases from J, the junction kept 8 bases outside the gene matches. Germline CDR1 is MNHEY and CDR2 is SVGAGI. The CDR3 here is CASTHGDRGDEQYF. In DNA form, the CDR3 reads TGTGCCAGCACCCACGGGGACAGGGGCGACGAGCAGTACTTC.

The CDR3 loop reads CASSLYGTSGYEQYF. The CDR3 nucleotides are TGTGCCAGCAGCTTGTACGGGACTAGCGGCTACGAGCAGTACTTC. The chain recombines TRBV11-1 with TRBJ2-7; TRBD2 agrees at 11 bases. The CDR3 sequence is 15 residues long. The V gene's germline CDR1 is SGHAT and CDR2 FQDESV (reference sequence). With 3 bases clipped from V and 3 bases from J, the junction kept 4 bases outside the gene matches.

The J gene is TRBJ2-7, the V gene TRBV28; 9 nucleotides agree with TRBD1. The CDR3 covers 13 residues. Germline trimming cut 8 bases from V and 1 base from J; bases unmatched to any gene: 3. Germline CDR1 reads MDHEN; CDR2 reads SYDVKM. The CDR3 bases are TGTGCCAGCGATGGGACAGGGTCCTACGAGCAGTACTTC. Translating it yields CASDGTGSYEQYF.

The CDR3 DNA sequence: TGTGCCAGCAGCCCCCCGGGTACCGCCTACAATGAGCAGTTCTTC. Its protein is CASSPPGTAYNEQFF. V and J are TRBV3-1 (or the pseudogene TRBV3-2) and TRBJ2-1; D ambiguous. CDR1 LGHDT and CDR2 YNNKEL come from the germline V gene (reference sequence). The CDR3 loop spans 15 amino acids. Deletions cut 4 bases from V and 2 bases from J, with 12 bases between.

J is TRBJ1-2 and V is TRBV19, with D unresolved. Germline lookup yields CDR1 LNHDA and CDR2 SQIVND (reference sequence). This CDR3 has 11 amino acids. Trimming pared 5 bases from V and 3 bases from J, leaving 4 bases between. The CDR3 protein is CASSQDYGYTF. The CDR3 DNA follows: TGTGCCAGTAGTCAGGACTATGGCTACACCTTC. The full variable domain, in which reference TRBV19 and TRBJ1-2 provide the parts outside the CDR3, is DGGITQSPKYLFRKEGQNVTLSCEQNLNHDAMYWYRQDPGQGLRLIYYSQIVNDFQKGDIAEGYSVSREKKESFPLTVTSAQKNPTAFYLCASSQDYGYTFGSGTRLTVV.

The V gene is TRBV18, the J gene TRBJ2-7, with 15 bases aligning to TRBD2. The V segment lost 0 bases and the J segment 4 bases; nucleotides outside the gene matches: 1. Germline loops: CDR1 KGHSH, CDR2 LQKENI. The CDR3 is 16 amino acids. The CDR3 DNA reads TGTGCCAGCTCACCACCCGGGACTAGCGGGAGGTACGAGCAGTACTTC. This codes for CASSPPGTSGRYEQYF.

J is TRBJ2-4 and V is TRBV4-2, with 9 positions matching TRBD2. Germline lookup yields CDR1 LGHNA and CDR2 YNFKEQ. This CDR3 is built from 21 residues. V dropped 4 bases and J dropped 0; count of bases not matched to a gene: 19. This chain's CDR3 is CASSRHSGSWRDSLAKNIQYF. In DNA, the CDR3 is TGTGCCAGCAGCCGACATAGCGGGAGTTGGAGGGACTCTCTAGCCAAAAACATTCAGTACTTC.

This clone has more than one count but fewer than ten. CDR3 DNA sequence: TGTGCCAGCAGTGAAAGTGAGGCGGCGGGGGACAGGGGAAATTCACCCCTCCACTTT. Translated: CASSESEAAGDRGNSPLHF. The chain recombines TRBV6-1 with TRBJ1-6, with 10 nucleotides matching TRBD1. Germline V gene lookup returns CDR1 MNHNS and CDR2 SASEGT. The CDR3 is 19 residues long. V was pared by 2 bases and J by 7 bases, with 14 bases of the junction left unmatched.

The V call is TRBV10-1, the J call TRBJ2-7; D possibly corresponds to TRBD2 (5 bases). V lost 0 bases to trimming and J lost 7 bases, with 16 bases between them. From germline, CDR1 is WNHNN and CDR2 SYGVQD (reference sequence). CDR3 length equals 15 residues. This CDR3 reads CASSESSQSSGEQYF. CDR3 nucleotides: TGCGCCAGCAGTGAGTCATCACAGAGTTCGGGGGAGCAGTACTTC.

V is TRBV2 and J is TRBJ2-5, with D possibly matching TRBD1 (6 bases). Germline V gene sequence: CDR1 SNHLY, CDR2 FYNNEI. The V gene lost 10 bases and the J gene lost 5 bases, with 17 bases spanning the gap. This CDR3 spans 13 amino acids. CDR3 residues: CATTSGDWETQYF. CDR3 coding DNA: TGTGCCACCACCTCAGGGGATTGGGAGACCCAGTACTTC.

CDR3 bases: TGTGCCAGCAGCTACCGGGACAGGGTGAATGGCTACACCTTC. Amino acid sequence: CASSYRDRVNGYTF. J is TRBJ1-2 and V is TRBV7-9, with 9 positions matching TRBD1. Germline loops: CDR1 SEHNR, CDR2 FQNEAQ (reference sequence). The CDR3 covers 14 residues. V was clipped by 4 bases and J by 6 bases; unmatched bases: 6.

This clone was counted a single time. The chain joins TRBV6-5 to TRBJ1-4, with a weak D call TRBD1 (6 bases). CDR3 length: 14 residues. The V gene's germline CDR1 is MNHEY and CDR2 SVGAGI. Deletions cut 7 bases from V and 0 bases from J, with 9 bases between. CDR3 in amino acids: CASKQGPTNEKLFF. The DNA for the CDR3 is TGTGCCAGCAAACAGGGACCAACTAATGAAAAACTGTTTTTT.

The chain uses TRBV5-4 and TRBJ1-2; 10 bases line up with TRBD1. Per germline, CDR1 SGHNT and CDR2 YYREEE (reference sequence). The CDR3 consists of 14 residues. With 0 bases clipped from V and 8 bases from J, the junction kept 4 bases outside the gene matches. Here the CDR3 reads CASSLGTGGAGYTF. CDR3 coding DNA: TGTGCCAGCAGCTTGGGGACAGGGGGAGCGGGCTACACCTTC. Using reference TRBV5-4 and TRBJ1-2 for the parts outside the CDR3, the full variable domain is ETGVTQSPTHLIKTRGQQVTLRCSSQSGHNTVSWYQQALGQGPQFIFQYYREEENGRGNFPPRFSGLQFPNYSSELNVNALELDDSALYLCASSLGTGGAGYTFGSGTRLTVV.

The chain combines TRBV7-9 with TRBJ2-5; tentatively, D is TRBD1 (7 bases). V lost 1 base to trimming and J lost 3 bases, with 12 bases between them. CDR1 is SEHNR and CDR2 is FQNEAQ in the germline V gene (reference sequence). There are 15 residues in the CDR3. The CDR3: CASSLGRGTEETQYF. CDR3 DNA sequence: TGTGCCAGCAGCTTAGGGAGGGGGACAGAAGAGACCCAGTACTTC.

The V gene is TRBV4-1, the J gene TRBJ1-2, with TRBD1 identical over 7 bases. Germline assignment: CDR1 MGHRA and CDR2 YSYEKL. V lost 2 bases, J lost 2 bases, and 8 bases stayed unmatched. CDR3 length equals 16 residues. The CDR3 loop reads CASSQPTGMGNYGYTF. The CDR3 bases are TGCGCCAGCAGCCAACCGACAGGGATGGGCAACTATGGCTACACCTTC.

V gene TRBV3-1 (or the pseudogene TRBV3-2) combines with J gene TRBJ1-1, with D unresolved. Germline CDR1 is LGHDT and CDR2 is YNNKEL (reference sequence). Between the trimmed V and J ends, which lost 1 base and 0 bases, there was a span of 6 bases. The CDR3 spans 14 residues. The CDR3 here is CASSQGSVNTEAFF. CDR3 nucleotide sequence: TGTGCCAGCAGCCAAGGTTCGGTGAACACTGAAGCTTTCTTT.